The T cell receptor (beta chain) described here comes from a study of OX40 agonist ivuxolimab in advanced cancers. Study at large: Every 2 weeks, ivuxolimab was infused into the patients intravenously at between 0.01 and 10 mg/kg. Prior checkpoint blockade (anti-PD-1, anti-PD-L1 or anti-CTLA-4) was permitted; around 40% had it.

V was shortened by 10 bases and J by 2 bases, with 12 bases between the two germline ends. CDR1 is MNHEY, CDR2 SMNVEV, per germline (reference sequence). This CDR3 is 12 amino acids long. Findings and limits, study-wide: The antigens recognized by the expanded peripheral T cells, that is their antigen specificity, were not determined. At 0.1 to 3.0 mg/kg, CD4+ and CD8+ blood T cells expanded clonally by week 6.

Assay: immunoSEQ multiplex PCR; the TCRdb copy retains only in-frame clones and omits some. This table has 65,000 to 90,000 clones, about 87% appearing once. Of note for this clone: Its specificity is unknown.

The source was CD4+ or CD8+ T cells sorted from blood, collected in a trial of the OX40 agonist ivuxolimab. The chain links TRBV27 to TRBJ2-7, with D uncertain. The origin of this receptor is an adult with an advanced solid tumor such as melanoma, head and neck, liver or kidney cancer. The CDR3 loop reads CATRTGAYEQYF. The CDR3 coding sequence is TGTGCCACCCGGACCGGTGCCTACGAGCAGTACTTC.